This is a list of T cell receptor beta chains from one sample in a study of metastatic and nonmetastatic thyroid tumors. TCRdb re-called the PCR reads with MiXCR. Altogether some 38,000 clones are present, over 40% being singletons, with the ten largest covering approximately 25%. Sample: tumor tissue. These receptors were obtained from a male donor with papillary thyroid cancer or a benign thyroid nodule (not recorded which). Some clones in this sample may be carry-over from other donors' samples. CDR3s include the opening cysteine and the closing phenylalanine or tryptophan. D genes are given only for firm matches. Size is omitted from some rows. Given values are once, few, many or a class for expanded clones.

TRBJ1-1	TRBD1	TRBV10-3	NA	CAISERDSLKAFF	TGTGCCATCAGTGAGCGGGACAGTTTAAAAGCTTTCTTT
TRBJ1-3	NA	TRBV30	NA	CARGGLAGNTIYF	TGTGCCCGGGGGGGGTTGGCTGGAAACACCATATATTTT
TRBJ2-7	TRBD2	TRBV6-1	NA	CASSLAGDPYEQYF	TGTGCCAGCAGTCTAGCGGGGGACCCCTACGAGCAGTACTTC
TRBJ2-7	TRBD1	TRBV30	NA	CAWSANDRAGDEQYF	TGTGCCTGGAGTGCTAACGACAGGGCTGGGGACGAGCAGTACTTC
TRBJ2-2	TRBD1	TRBV5-1	NA	CASSSFGTGVTGELFF	TGCGCCAGCAGCTCTTTCGGGACAGGGGTCACCGGGGAGCTGTTTTTT
TRBJ1-1	TRBD1	TRBV30	NA	CAWTHDRGRAEAFF	TGTGCCTGGACGCACGACAGGGGGCGAGCTGAAGCTTTCTTT
TRBJ1-1	NA	TRBV28	few	CASSLPAYTEAFF	TGTGCCAGCAGTTTACCGGCTTACACTGAAGCTTTCTTT
TRBJ2-7	TRBD2	TRBV12-3/TRBV12-4	few	CASTHSGRRAYEQYF	TGTGCCAGCACCCATAGCGGGAGGAGGGCCTACGAGCAGTACTTC
TRBJ1-1	NA	TRBV6-9	once	CASSYPGPNTEAFF	TGTGCCAGCAGTTACCCAGGACCGAACACTGAAGCTTTCTTT
TRBJ2-7	TRBD2	TRBV20-1	NA	CSAGSGSGEQYF	TGCAGTGCAGGGAGCGGGAGCGGCGAGCAGTACTTC
TRBJ1-2	NA	TRBV12-3/TRBV12-4	NA	CASSLGYMGSGYTF	TGTGCCAGCAGTTTGGGGTATATGGGGAGTGGCTACACCTTC